This record covers a single TCR beta chain. This clonotype was counted only a few times. Its recognized antigen is unknown. Nothing much larger sits one base from this clone, and base qualities are not available. This entry is derived from a study of regulatory T cells in long-lasting Graves disease (dated by TCRdb to about 2021). A note on the overall study: Newly diagnosed Graves' disease patients had taken antithyroid drugs for less than 3 months. Persistent Graves' disease patients were compared with newly diagnosed Graves' disease patients by peripheral blood TCR sequencing and RNA sequencing. The study was conducted in China and was registered as a clinical trial. TCR sequencing covered 13 persistent and roughly 20 newly diagnosed Graves' disease patients, about 35 samples in total.

The time point label, as the study defines it: newly diagnosed GD, antithyroid drugs for less than 3 months. For both TCR sequencing and RNA sequencing, RNA was extracted from PBMCs using TRIzol. The diagnosis of Graves' disease followed American Thyroid Association guidelines. Recruitment of patients was carried out at an endocrinology department in Xi'an, China. From each patient, around 9 milliliters of peripheral blood was collected into an EDTA anticoagulant tube. Ficoll Paque Plus density gradient separation was used to isolate PBMCs, and no further T cell sorting was performed. An Agilent 2100 Bioanalyzer and agarose gel were used to assess RNA quality, and a NanoDrop 2000 was used to measure RNA concentration. The method behind the library was multiplex PCR. The instrument was an Illumina HiSeq 4000. iRepertoire HTBI primers and Arm-PCR amplification of CDR3 regions were used to construct TCR beta libraries. Before sequencing, the PCR products underwent gel purification. The paper's processing steps were these. A total of under 80 TRBV and some 15 TRBJ segments were identified across samples and were used for gene usage analysis of CDR3 amino acid clonotypes. COPE and FqMerger were used to merge filtered high-quality paired reads into contigs. BLAST was used to align contigs to the IMGT TRBV, TRBD and TRBJ reference genes, and CDR3 was defined following IMGT. Any clonotype with a frequency above 0.1% was classified as a highly expanded clone. Shannon entropy served as the measure of repertoire diversity, while the Gini coefficient captured V-J evenness. Public clonotypes were defined as clonotypes shared by more than one individual. The public reads were quality trimmed at Q25 with fastp and then assembled into clones with MiXCR by TCRdb, keeping productive beta chains. CDR3 protein duplicates are merged, each entry listing the most common genes and DNA. The V and J calls shown here were made by TCRdb, not taken from the authors' results. For this sample the table gives roughly 500,000 distinct CDR3 sequences, of which roughly 13% were detected only once. Jointly, the top ten make up roughly a tenth of the sample.

Trimmed from V: 5 bases; trimmed from J: 2 bases; junction bases lacking a gene match: 3. There are 12 amino acids in the CDR3, from cysteine to phenylalanine inclusive. Only the CDR3 DNA stays, 36 bases, in frame from base 1. The CDR1 and CDR2 encoded by the germline V gene are SQVTM and ANQGSEA. Paper-wide results and their limitations: Preferential use of TRBV28, TRBJ1-2 and TRBJ2-5 was observed in persistent disease, whereas TRBV20-1 and TRBJ2-1 were favored in newly diagnosed disease. The study examined only peripheral blood because the primary lesion, thyroid tissue, could not be accessed. The authors noted that the small sample size was a limitation that may lower accuracy. Patients with persistent disease shared more public clonotypes (approximately 2,500) than newly diagnosed patients did (966). Sequencing and analysis were restricted to the TCR beta chain. Persistent Graves' disease patients showed lower TCR Shannon entropy and fewer highly expanded clones than newly diagnosed patients, suggesting clonal expansion.

These data also formed part of another study, on T cells in Graves' hyperthyroidism and ophthalmopathy. The second paper states: Graves' hyperthyroidism was defined as stable when no progression to ophthalmopathy occurred over 18 months of follow-up. The hyperthyroidism patients were between 18 and 65 years old and newly diagnosed, with a disease duration of less than 2 months. Any patient with an uncontrolled infection, another autoimmune disease, pregnancy or lactation was excluded. Diagnoses were based on clinical symptoms, serum thyroxine and TRAb, thyroid ultrasound and orbital computed tomography. For the first round of RT-PCR on the TCR CDR3, the HTBI primer set was used together with the Qiagen OneStep RT-PCR kit. Blood samples also contained most of the expanded thyroid clonotypes (frequency above 0.001), which suggests that blood repertoires may reflect thyroid immune responses. A 13 V-J signature model separated ophthalmopathy from stable hyperthyroidism, with roughly 88% sensitivity and 81.08% specificity in cross-validation and 80%/75% in testing. In validation, the model predicted progression to ophthalmopathy a median of approximately 6.3 months before onset, with over 60% sensitivity and roughly 79% specificity. A discovery cohort of about 96 patients, about 40 with Graves' ophthalmopathy and 55 to 60 with stable Graves' hyperthyroidism, was used to find distinguishing TCR V-J signatures. Prospective prediction of ophthalmopathy was tested in an independent validation cohort consisting of 18 to 20 hyperthyroidism patients and approximately 16 patients who later progressed to ophthalmopathy. The 75 to 100 discovery patients were randomly divided into training and test sets at a 7:3 ratio. The study also compared thyroid tissue and blood T-cell repertoires from about six Graves' hyperthyroidism patients. After sampling, hyperthyroidism patients received methimazole starting at 30 mg daily, and ophthalmopathy patients received high-dose intravenous methylprednisolone. A second multiplex PCR round built the libraries, followed by size selection and purification. The libraries were sequenced on an Illumina HiSeq2000 using paired-end 100 bp reads. SOAPnuke was used to process the raw data, throwing out any read that contained adapters or uncalled bases, had a mean Phred below 15, or lacked an exact constant-primer or identifier match. COPE v1.2.5 was used to merge high-quality paired reads, and clonotypes were defined as unique nucleotide sequences. MiTCR v1.1 was used to align clonotypes to the IMGT TRBV, TRBD and TRBJ reference segments. Analysis was restricted to V-J combinations with a frequency above 0.0001, which covered about 99% of repertoires. A TCS score was defined as the ratio between F50 (clonal expansion) and ExV (chaos), using BLOSUM62-based TCRdist between CDR3 peptides within each V-J. Welch's t-statistics and random forest reduced roughly 530 V-J features to 13, which were used in a naive Bayes classifier (R e1071). Sample size was not statistically predetermined, and investigators were not blinded to group allocation. TCR Vbeta CDR3 sequencing of roughly 140 peripheral blood samples (43 ophthalmopathy, under 80 hyperthyroidism and approximately 17 progressor patients) is reported in the paper.

The rearranged chain carries TRBV29-1 and TRBJ2-7; 7 middle bases align to TRBD1. The input for sequencing was peripheral blood mononuclear cells (PBMCs), taken at new diagnosis, from a patient treated with antithyroid drugs. This TCR was sampled from a man in his thirties or forties with Graves disease. Donor details come from another sample of the same person, matched by shared clones. The sequence in DNA is TGCAGCGTTAGGGACAGAACCTACGAGCAGTACTTC. The encoded protein is CSVRDRTYEQYF.